This entry is about one TCR beta chain. The PCR had 60 Vbeta and 13 Jbeta primers. Sequenced by immunoSEQ multiplex PCR; TCRdb stores in-frame clones only, minus some. The data show 130,000 or so clones, around 77% seen once. V lost 6 bases to trimming and J lost 6 bases; unmatched junction nucleotides: 11. Germline V gene sequence: CDR1 MNHEY, CDR2 SVGAGI. This CDR3 region has 14 residues. This record comes from a study of cytomegalovirus exposure and HLA in healthy donors. The sequenced material came from PBMCs. The V gene is TRBV6-5, the J gene TRBJ2-7, with 7 bases aligning to TRBD2. This TCR came from a male donor in good health and CMV-seropositive. CDR3 protein: CASSPLAAGGEQYF. CDR3 in DNA: TGTGCCAGCAGCCCTCTAGCGGCAGGAGGCGAGCAGTACTTC.